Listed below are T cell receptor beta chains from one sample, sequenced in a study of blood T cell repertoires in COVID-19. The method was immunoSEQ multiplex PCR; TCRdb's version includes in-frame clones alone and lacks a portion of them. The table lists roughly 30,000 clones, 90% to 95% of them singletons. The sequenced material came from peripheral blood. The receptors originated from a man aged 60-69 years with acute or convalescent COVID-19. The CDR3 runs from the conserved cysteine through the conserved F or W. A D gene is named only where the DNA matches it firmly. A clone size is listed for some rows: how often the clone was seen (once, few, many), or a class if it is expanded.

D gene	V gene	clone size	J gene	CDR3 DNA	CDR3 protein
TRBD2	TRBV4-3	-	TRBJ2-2	TGCGCCAGCAGCCAAGATTCCTTAGCGGGAAGCACCGGGGAGCTGTTTTTT	CASSQDSLAGSTGELFF
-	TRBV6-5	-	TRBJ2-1	TGTGCCAGCACTAGAGGGATCAGCAATGAGCAGTTCTTC	CASTRGISNEQFF
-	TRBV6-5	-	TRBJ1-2	TGTGCCAGCACCCCGAAGGGGGAGGGGTACTATGGCTACACCTTC	CASTPKGEGYYGYTF
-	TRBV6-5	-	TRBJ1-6	TGTGCCAGCAGTAACATTGACAGATATTCACCCCTCCACTTT	CASSNIDRYSPLHF
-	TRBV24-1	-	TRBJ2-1	TGTGCCACCAGTGATTTAGTCAGGGGCGGATTAGATGAGCAGTTCTTC	CATSDLVRGGLDEQFF
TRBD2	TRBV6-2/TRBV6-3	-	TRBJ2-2	TGTGCCAGCAGTTTGGCGGGAGGGCCGATTGGGGAGCTGTTTTTT	CASSLAGGPIGELFF
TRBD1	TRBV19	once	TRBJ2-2	TGTGCCAGTAGTGGGGGACAGGGGGCTGGAACCGGGGAGCTGTTTTTT	CASSGGQGAGTGELFF
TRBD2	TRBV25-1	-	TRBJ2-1	TGTGCCAGCAGTGAACCGGGACTAGCGGGGAGGGATGAGCAGTTCTTC	CASSEPGLAGRDEQFF
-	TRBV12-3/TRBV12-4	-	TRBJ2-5	TGTGCCAGCAGTTTAGTAGTCGAGGAGACCCAGTACTTC	CASSLVVEETQYF
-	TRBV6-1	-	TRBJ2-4	TGTGCCAGCAGTGAAAGTCAGGGCCGTCGGTACTTC	CASSESQGRRYF
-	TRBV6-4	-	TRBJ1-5	TGTGCCAGCAGTCCCGTGGGGGGTGAACAGCCCCAGCATTTT	CASSPVGGEQPQHF
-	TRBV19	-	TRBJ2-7	TGTGCCAGTAGTATTTTGGCGGACTACTCCTACGAGCAGTACTTC	CASSILADYSYEQYF
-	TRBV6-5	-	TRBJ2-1	TGTGCCAGCAGTTTCGGCCCGGGTGAGCAGTTCTTC	CASSFGPGEQFF
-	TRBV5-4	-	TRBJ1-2	TGTGCCAGCAGCTTGGCCGGCAGGGCGTACTATGGCTACACCTTC	CASSLAGRAYYGYTF
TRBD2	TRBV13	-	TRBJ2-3	TGTGCCAGCAGCTTAGTTGGGTGGACTAGCGGGAGGACAGATACGCAGTATTTT	CASSLVGWTSGRTDTQYF
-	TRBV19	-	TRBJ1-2	TGTGCCAGTAGTGAGAGGGCCAACTATGGCTACACCTTC	CASSERANYGYTF
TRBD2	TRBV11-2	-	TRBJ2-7	TGTGCCAGCAGCTTAGGGGCTAGCGGGAGGAGCTCCTACGAGCAGTACTTC	CASSLGASGRSSYEQYF
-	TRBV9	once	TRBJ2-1	TGTGCCAGCAGCCCTACCGTTGACAATGAGCAGTTCTTC	CASSPTVDNEQFF
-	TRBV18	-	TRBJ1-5	TGTGCCAGCTCACCGGCAGGGGATAATCAGCCCCAGCATTTT	CASSPAGDNQPQHF
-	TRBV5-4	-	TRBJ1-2	TGTGCCAGCAGCTTGGAGACACTCTCCCTTGGTGGCTACACCTTC	CASSLETLSLGGYTF
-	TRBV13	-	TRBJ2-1	TGTGCCAGCAGCTTAGACGACAGGACGGGAAATGAGCAGTTCTTC	CASSLDDRTGNEQFF